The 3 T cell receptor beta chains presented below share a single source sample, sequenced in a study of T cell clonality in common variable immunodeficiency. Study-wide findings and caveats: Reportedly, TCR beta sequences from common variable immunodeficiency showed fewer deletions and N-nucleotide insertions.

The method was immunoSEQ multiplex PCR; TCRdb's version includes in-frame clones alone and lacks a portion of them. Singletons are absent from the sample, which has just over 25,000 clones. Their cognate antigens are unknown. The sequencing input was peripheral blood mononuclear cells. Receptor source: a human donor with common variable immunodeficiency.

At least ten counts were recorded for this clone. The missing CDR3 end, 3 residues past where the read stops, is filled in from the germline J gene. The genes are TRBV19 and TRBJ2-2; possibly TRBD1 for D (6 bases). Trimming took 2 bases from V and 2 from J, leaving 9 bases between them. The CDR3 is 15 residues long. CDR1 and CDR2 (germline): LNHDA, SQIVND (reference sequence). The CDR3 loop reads CASSIKTGNTGELFF. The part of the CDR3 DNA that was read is TGTGCCAGTAGTATAAAGACAGGCAACACCGGGGAG.

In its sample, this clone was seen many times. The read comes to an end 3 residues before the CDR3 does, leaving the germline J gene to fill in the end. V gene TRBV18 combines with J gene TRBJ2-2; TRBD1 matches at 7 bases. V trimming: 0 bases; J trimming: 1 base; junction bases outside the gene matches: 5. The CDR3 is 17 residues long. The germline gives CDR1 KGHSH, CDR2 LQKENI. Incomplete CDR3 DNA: TGTGCCAGCTCACCACCGAGGGGACAGCTGAACACCGGGGAG. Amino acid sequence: CASSPPRGQLNTGE. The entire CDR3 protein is CASSPPRGQLNTGELFF.

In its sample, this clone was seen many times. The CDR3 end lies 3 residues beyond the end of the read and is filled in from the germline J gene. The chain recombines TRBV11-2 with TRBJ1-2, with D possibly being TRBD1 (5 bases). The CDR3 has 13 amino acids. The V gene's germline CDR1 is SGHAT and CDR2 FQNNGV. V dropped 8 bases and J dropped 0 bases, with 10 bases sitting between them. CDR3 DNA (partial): TGTGCCAGCGGGGGGACTTCTAACTATGGC. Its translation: CASGGTSNYG. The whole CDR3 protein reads CASGGTSNYGYTF.